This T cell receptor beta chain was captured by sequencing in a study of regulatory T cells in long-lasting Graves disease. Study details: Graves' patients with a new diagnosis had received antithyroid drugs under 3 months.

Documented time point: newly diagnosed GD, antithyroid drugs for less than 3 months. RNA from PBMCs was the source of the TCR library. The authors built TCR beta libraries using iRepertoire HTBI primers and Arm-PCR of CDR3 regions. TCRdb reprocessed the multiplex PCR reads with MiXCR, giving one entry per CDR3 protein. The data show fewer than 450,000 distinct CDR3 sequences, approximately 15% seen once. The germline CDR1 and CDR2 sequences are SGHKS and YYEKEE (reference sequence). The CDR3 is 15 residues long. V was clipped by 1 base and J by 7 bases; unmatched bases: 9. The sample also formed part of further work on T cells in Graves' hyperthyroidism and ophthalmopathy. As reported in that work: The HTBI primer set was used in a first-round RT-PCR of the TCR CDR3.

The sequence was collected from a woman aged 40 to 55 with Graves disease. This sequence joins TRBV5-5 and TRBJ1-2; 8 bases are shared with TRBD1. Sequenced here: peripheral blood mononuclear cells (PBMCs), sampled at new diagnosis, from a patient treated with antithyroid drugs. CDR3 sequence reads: CASSLWPDRAGGYTF. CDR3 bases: TGTGCCAGCAGCTTGTGGCCGGACAGGGCGGGTGGCTACACCTTC.